What follows are 29 T cell receptor beta chains derived from one specimen sequenced in a study of human T cells and chemical hapten exposure. Time point described: patch test 1, 2 weeks after DPC sensitization. Treatment specified: therapeutic diphenylcyclopropenone sensitization with weekly scalp DPC. MiXCR, run by TCRdb on the RACE reads, gives a single entry per CDR3 protein. The repertoire includes about 110,000 distinct CDR3 sequences, 11% of them detected once, and 3% to 4% sits in the top ten. The source was whole blood, collected in connection with sensitization to the hapten diphenylcyclopropenone (DPC). These receptor sequences come from a woman aged 40 to 50 with alopecia areata. Some clones in this sample may be carry-over from other donors' samples.

This chain uses TRBV5-4 with TRBJ1-1; 7 bases are shared with TRBD1. V shed 0 bases and J 1 base; nucleotides not matched to a gene: 3. Germline V CDR1 and CDR2: SGHNT, YYREEE (reference sequence). This CDR3 has 15 amino acids. Written as DNA, the CDR3 is TGTGCCAGCAGCTTGGTGTACAGGGGGAACACTGAAGCTTTCTTT. Protein sequence: CASSLVYRGNTEAFF.

The table lists this clonotype with many counts. The chain uses TRBV12-5 and TRBJ1-1; D is ambiguous. The CDR3 covers 17 residues. Germline-derived CDR1 and CDR2 are LGHNT and FRNRAP. V was clipped by 0 bases and J by 0 bases, with 14 bases between them. CDR3 coding DNA: TGTGCTAGTGGTTTGGTTGTCGGTGCTAACATGAACACTGAAGCTTTCTTT. This codes for CASGLVVGANMNTEAFF.

In this sample, this clonotype turned up a few times. The rearrangement links TRBV7-6 to TRBJ2-1, with 8 bases aligning to TRBD2. The germline gives CDR1 SGHVS, CDR2 FNYEAQ. After removal of 5 bases from V and 10 bases from J, the junction contained 4 bases not matched to a gene. This CDR3 has 12 amino acids. The CDR3 DNA is TGTGCCAGCAGCCCGAGCGGGGGAGAGCAGTTCTTC. Protein: CASSPSGGEQFF.

The gene calls are TRBV12-3 or TRBV12-4 and TRBJ1-1; TRBD1 matches at 8 bases. The V gene end was trimmed by 0 bases and the J gene end by 1 base; junction bases not matched to a gene: 10. The CDR3 totals 18 residues. CDR3 protein: CASSLAFGQGRGNTEAFF. In nucleotides, the CDR3 is TGTGCCAGCAGTTTAGCGTTCGGACAGGGTCGTGGGAACACTGAAGCTTTCTTT.

This clonotype was picked up a small number of times. The chain uses TRBV6-5 and TRBJ1-5, with D tentatively TRBD1 (6 bases). There are 14 residues in the CDR3. Trimming removed 2 bases at V and 6 bases at J, with 11 bases between. Germline assignment: CDR1 MNHEY and CDR2 SVGAGI. The CDR3: CASSYGGGRQPQHF. The CDR3 DNA follows: TGTGCCAGCAGTTACGGGGGGGGGCGTCAGCCCCAGCATTTT.

This clonotype came up a few times. This sequence joins TRBV7-2 and TRBJ1-2; 9 bases fit TRBD1. The germline V gene encodes CDR1 SGHTA and CDR2 FQGNSA. After removal of 5 bases from V and 8 bases from J, the junction contained 9 bases not matched to a gene. CDR3 length equals 14 residues. The CDR3 DNA follows: TGTGCCAGCAGCAAGGGGGGACAGGGAGGAGGCTACACCTTC. Residues: CASSKGGQGGGYTF.

This clonotype has at least ten counts. This chain connects TRBV9 to TRBJ2-3, with 8 nucleotides matching TRBD1. CDR1 and CDR2 from the germline V gene are SGDLS and YYNGEE. V lost 4 bases and J lost 2; bases outside the gene matches: 15. This CDR3 comprises 18 residues. The CDR3 is CASSLTGRGLKNTDTQYF. The DNA of the CDR3 is TGTGCCAGCAGCCTCACGGGCAGGGGGCTGAAAAACACAGATACGCAGTATTTT.

The chain joins TRBV20-1 to TRBJ2-1; D may correspond to TRBD1 or TRBD2 (5 bases each). Germline V lookup: CDR1 DFQATT, CDR2 SNEGSKA (reference sequence). This CDR3 has 15 residues. Trimming shortened V by 0 bases and J by 1 base, and 10 bases separated the two germline ends. CDR3 coding DNA: TGCAGTGCTAGAGAAGGGGAGCTGTCCTACAATGAGCAGTTCTTC. As protein: CSAREGELSYNEQFF.

This clonotype showed up many times. The chain recombines TRBV10-3 with TRBJ2-7, with D perhaps matching TRBD1 (6 bases). This CDR3 is 15 amino acids long. Germline assignment: CDR1 ENHRY and CDR2 SYGVKD. V lost 4 bases and J lost 1, with 14 bases in between. CDR3 residues: CAISAPGQISYEQYF. CDR3 nucleotide sequence: TGTGCCATCAGTGCCCCGGGACAAATATCCTACGAGCAGTACTTC.

This rearrangement joins TRBV2 to TRBJ2-3, with D possibly called TRBD1 or TRBD2 (5 bases each). The CDR3 length is 15 residues. Germline loops: CDR1 SNHLY, CDR2 FYNNEI. The V gene lost 3 bases and the J gene lost 6 bases, with 16 bases spanning the gap. As DNA, the CDR3 is TGTGCCAGCAGTGACGGGACGCAGTGGCGGGATACGCAGTATTTT. Its protein product is CASSDGTQWRDTQYF.

There are a few counts of this clonotype. The J gene is TRBJ1-1, the V gene TRBV4-3; tentatively, D is TRBD1 (6 bases). Germline loops: CDR1 LGHNA, CDR2 YSLEER. V was trimmed by 4 bases and J by 5 bases, leaving 14 bases between them. This CDR3 has 14 residues. CDR3 DNA: TGCGCCAGCAGCCTAGGTACAGGGAGGACTGAAGCTTTCTTT. Its translation is CASSLGTGRTEAFF.

The chain links TRBV24-1 to TRBJ2-1, with D possibly called TRBD1 or TRBD2 (5 bases each). With 12 bases removed from V and 4 bases from J, the gap between germline ends came to 15 bases. Germline CDR1 reads KGHDR; CDR2 reads SFDVKD. This CDR3 spans 13 amino acids. The DNA for the CDR3 is TGTGCCGTCGGGGCAGGGCCTTACAATGAGCAGTTCTTC. Protein product: CAVGAGPYNEQFF.

There are many counts of this clonotype. This chain links TRBV24-1 with TRBJ1-5; D unclear. This CDR3 is 14 amino acids long. The V gene's germline CDR1 is KGHDR and CDR2 SFDVKD. The V gene lost 5 bases and the J gene lost 0 bases, with 7 bases spanning the gap. DNA for the CDR3: TGTGCCACCAGTGCGCCGAATAGCAATCAGCCCCAGCATTTT. This translates into CATSAPNSNQPQHF.

The rearrangement joins TRBV20-1 to TRBJ2-5; TRBD2 aligns across 8 bases. The V segment lost 2 bases and the J segment 5 bases; nucleotides outside the gene matches: 4. The germline CDR1 and CDR2 sequences are DFQATT and SNEGSKA (reference sequence). The CDR3 spans 13 residues. DNA of the CDR3: TGCAGTGCTAGACAGGTAGCGGGGGAGACCCAGTACTTC. Its protein product is CSARQVAGETQYF.

This clonotype came up many times. CDR3 protein: CASSQGDRGTREEAFF. CDR3 in DNA: TGCGCCAGCAGCCAAGGGGACAGAGGGACCAGAGAAGAAGCTTTCTTT. The rearrangement links TRBV4-3 to TRBJ1-1; 7 bases line up with TRBD1. CDR3 size: 16 residues. CDR1 is LGHNA, CDR2 YSLEER, per germline. V lost 1 base to trimming and J lost 8 bases; unmatched junction nucleotides: 13.

Details on this clonotype: Possible read error: a much larger clone is one base away. The chain combines TRBV5-4 with TRBJ2-5; 8 bases fit TRBD2. This CDR3 is built from 17 residues. The germline V gene has CDR1 SGHNT and CDR2 YYREEE (reference sequence). CDR3 residues: CVSSPAGTSGPQETQYF. Here the CDR3 DNA reads TGTGTCAGCAGCCCGGCCGGAACTAGCGGACCCCAAGAGACCCAGTACTTC.

In this sample, this clonotype turned up a few times. This chain uses TRBV15 with TRBJ1-2; D is undetermined. Trimming cost V 1 base and J 4 bases, with 7 bases left between them. Per the germline V gene, CDR1 is LNHNV and CDR2 is YYDKDF (reference sequence). The CDR3 sequence is 13 residues long. The CDR3 DNA reads TGTGCCACCAGCAGAGGGCAGATCTATGGCTACACCTTC. This gives the protein CATSRGQIYGYTF.

This clonotype has at least ten counts. This chain links TRBV7-8 with TRBJ1-4, with 9 bases that match TRBD1. Germline V gene lookup returns CDR1 SGHVS and CDR2 FQNEAQ. The CDR3 loop spans 14 amino acids. The ends lost 5 bases at V and 9 bases at J; junction bases unmatched: 7. The CDR3 DNA reads TGTGCCAGCAGCACTGGACAGGGGATGAAAAAACTGTTTTTT. It yields the protein CASSTGQGMKKLFF.

For the CDR3, the DNA is TGCAGTGCTAGCCGAACTCAGCGGGAGGGCCAAGATACGCAGTATTTT. It codes for CSASRTQREGQDTQYF. The chain is built from TRBV20-1 and TRBJ2-3, with 10 bases identical to TRBD2. The germline gives CDR1 DFQATT, CDR2 SNEGSKA (reference sequence). V lost 3 bases, J lost 5 bases, and 11 bases stayed unmatched. CDR3 length: 16 amino acids.

The sample holds a few counts of this clonotype. This chain links TRBV20-1 with TRBJ2-3, with D unresolved. In germline, CDR1 is DFQATT, CDR2 SNEGSKA (reference sequence). Trimming left V 6 bases short and J 0 bases short, with 13 bases between. This CDR3 is 14 amino acids long. The CDR3 spells CSAKTFPSTDTQYF. In DNA, the CDR3 is TGCAGTGCCAAAACATTCCCGAGCACAGATACGCAGTATTTT.

At least ten counts were recorded for this clonotype. The J gene is TRBJ2-3, the V gene TRBV7-2, with D perhaps matching TRBD2 (6 bases). Trimming stripped 6 bases from V and 2 bases from J, with 9 bases between. Germline assignment: CDR1 SGHTA and CDR2 FQGNSA. This CDR3 region has 13 residues. CDR3 sequence (DNA): TGTGCCAGCAGGCGGGGTGTCACAGATACGCAGTATTTT. Translating it yields CASRRGVTDTQYF.

This CDR3 reads CRAPAGRGRRETQYF. DNA of the CDR3: TGCAGAGCTCCCGCGGGCAGGGGGCGCCGGGAGACCCAGTACTTC. The chain carries TRBV20-1 and TRBJ2-5, with 8 bases identical to TRBD1. The CDR3 length is 15 residues. Germline CDR1 and CDR2: DFQATT and SNEGSKA (reference sequence).

This clonotype came up many times. The chain combines TRBV7-2 with TRBJ1-5; TRBD1 matches at 7 bases. J lost 7 bases, V lost 2 bases, and 8 bases had no gene match. This CDR3 is 15 amino acids long. Germline V lookup: CDR1 SGHTA, CDR2 FQGNSA. The CDR3 DNA reads as TGTGCCAGCAGCTTAAACTTGCAGGGGGGGCAGCCCCAGCATTTT. Residues: CASSLNLQGGQPQHF.

This clonotype was observed a few times. This chain links TRBV27 with TRBJ2-2; TRBD1 is a possible D gene (6 bases). Germline V gene data show CDR1 as MNHEY and CDR2 as SMNVEV (reference sequence). The CDR3 spans 14 residues. V lost 2 bases, J lost 4 bases, and 8 bases lay in between. The CDR3 loop reads CASSLIGGTGELFF. For the CDR3, the DNA is TGTGCCAGCAGTTTAATAGGGGGCACCGGGGAGCTGTTTTTT.

This clonotype was seen many times. This rearrangement joins TRBV20-1 to TRBJ2-3, with D tentatively TRBD1 (5 bases). The V end was cut by 6 bases, the J end by 1 base, with 8 bases between. Per the germline V gene, CDR1 is DFQATT and CDR2 is SNEGSKA (reference sequence). The CDR3 spans 12 residues. CDR3 region: CSAEQGTDTQYF. Written as DNA, the CDR3 is TGCAGTGCAGAACAGGGCACAGATACGCAGTATTTT.

This chain joins TRBV20-1 and TRBJ2-3; possibly TRBD2 for D (5 bases). The germline gives CDR1 DFQATT, CDR2 SNEGSKA (reference sequence). The length of the CDR3 is 16 residues. With 0 bases removed from V and 0 bases from J, the gap between germline ends came to 13 bases. CDR3 sequence: CSARDSGIPSTDTQYF. The CDR3 bases are TGCAGTGCTAGAGATTCCGGGATCCCTAGCACAGATACGCAGTATTTT.

Ten or more counts support this clonotype. The chain recombines TRBV6-5 with TRBJ1-1, with unresolved D. Trimming stripped 4 bases from V and 1 base from J, with 16 bases between. Germline V lookup: CDR1 MNHEY, CDR2 SVGAGI. The CDR3 runs 16 residues. The CDR3 DNA sequence: TGTGCCAGCAGTTCCCCAGCGGGAAGGGCGAACACTGAAGCTTTCTTT. This sequence encodes CASSSPAGRANTEAFF.

This clonotype was detected ten times or more. V gene TRBV27 combines with J gene TRBJ2-7; a weak D match, TRBD1 (6 bases). The V end lost 6 bases, the J end lost 3 bases, and 27 bases lay between the germline ends. Germline-derived CDR1 and CDR2 are MNHEY and SMNVEV (reference sequence). This CDR3 has 18 amino acids. CDR3 nucleotides: TGTGCCAGCAGCCGCACAGGGTCCCCCGGGGCCAACTACTACGAGCAGTACTTC. Amino acids: CASSRTGSPGANYYEQYF.

The chain combines TRBV5-6 with TRBJ1-1; D unresolved. Germline CDR1 is SGHDT and CDR2 is YYEEEE. The CDR3 covers 16 residues. Between the trimmed V and J ends, which lost 6 bases and 1 base, there was a span of 19 bases. CDR3 sequence (DNA): TGTGCCAGCACCTCCGGTGTCCATCCTAAGAACACTGAAGCTTTCTTT. As protein: CASTSGVHPKNTEAFF. The full variable domain, its missing parts supplied by reference TRBV5-6 and TRBJ1-1, is DAGVTQSPTHLIKTRGQQVTLRCSPKSGHDTVSWYQQALGQGPQFIFQYYEEEERQRGNFPDRFSGHQFPNYSSELNVNALLLGDSALYLCASTSGVHPKNTEAFFGQGTRLTVV.